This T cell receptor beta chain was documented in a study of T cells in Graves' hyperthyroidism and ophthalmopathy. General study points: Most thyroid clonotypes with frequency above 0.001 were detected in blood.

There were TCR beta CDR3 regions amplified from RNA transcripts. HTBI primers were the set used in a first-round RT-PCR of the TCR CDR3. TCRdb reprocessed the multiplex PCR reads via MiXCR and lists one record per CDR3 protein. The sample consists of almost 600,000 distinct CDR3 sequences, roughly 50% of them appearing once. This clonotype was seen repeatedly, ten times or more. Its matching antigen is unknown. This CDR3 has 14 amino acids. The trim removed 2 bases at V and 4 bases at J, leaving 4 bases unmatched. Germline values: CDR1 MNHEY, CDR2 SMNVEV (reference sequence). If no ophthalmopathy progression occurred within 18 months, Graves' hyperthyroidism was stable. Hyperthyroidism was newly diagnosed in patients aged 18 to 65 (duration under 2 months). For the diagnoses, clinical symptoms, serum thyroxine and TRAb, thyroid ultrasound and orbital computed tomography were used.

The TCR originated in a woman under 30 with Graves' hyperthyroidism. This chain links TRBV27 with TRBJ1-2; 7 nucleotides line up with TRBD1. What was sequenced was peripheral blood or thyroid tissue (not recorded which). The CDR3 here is CASSLGRQGYGYTF. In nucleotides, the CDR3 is TGTGCCAGCAGTTTAGGCCGACAGGGCTATGGCTACACCTTC.